This T cell receptor beta chain emerged from a study of blood T cell repertoires in COVID-19. The CDR3 runs to 17 residues. Trimming shortened V by 6 bases and J by 5 bases, and 25 bases separated the two germline ends. Germline V gene sequence: CDR1 LNHDA, CDR2 SQIVND (reference sequence). Using immunoSEQ multiplex PCR, the repertoire was profiled, and TCRdb retains in-frame clones only, with some absent. The table has about 40,000 clones, approximately 83% seen once; the top ten hold roughly 2.6%. The sequence was obtained from a woman in her fifties or sixties with acute or convalescent COVID-19. V is TRBV19 and J is TRBJ1-2; the D is unclear. Sequences were obtained from peripheral blood. CDR3 coding DNA: TGTGCCAGTAGCTCCTCTACTAGGGAAACTACCGTATATGGCTACACCTTC. This encodes CASSSSTRETTVYGYTF.